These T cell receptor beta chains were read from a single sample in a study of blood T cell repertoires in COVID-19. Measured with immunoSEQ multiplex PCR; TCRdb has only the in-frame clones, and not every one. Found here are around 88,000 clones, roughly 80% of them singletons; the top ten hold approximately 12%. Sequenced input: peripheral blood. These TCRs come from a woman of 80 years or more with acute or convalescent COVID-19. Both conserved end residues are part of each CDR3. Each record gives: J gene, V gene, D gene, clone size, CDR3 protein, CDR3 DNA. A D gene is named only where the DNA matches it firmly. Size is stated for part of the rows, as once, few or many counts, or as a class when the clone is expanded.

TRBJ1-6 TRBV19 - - CASSIQSRGNRRNSPLHF TGTGCCAGTAGTATTCAATCGCGGGGGAATAGGCGTAATTCACCCCTCCACTTT
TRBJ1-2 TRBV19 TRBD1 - CASSISNRGGDLYGYTF TGTGCCAGTAGTATTTCGAACAGGGGAGGAGACCTCTATGGCTACACCTTC
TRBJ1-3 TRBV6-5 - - CASRGRAGNTIYF TGTGCCAGCAGGGGGCGCGCGGGAAACACCATATATTTT
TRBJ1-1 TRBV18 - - CASSPPQGLGTEAFF TGTGCCAGCTCACCACCCCAGGGTTTAGGGACTGAAGCTTTCTTT
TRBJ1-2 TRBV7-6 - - CASSPRSVVGDGYTF TGTGCCAGCAGCCCTAGATCGGTGGTAGGGGATGGCTACACCTTC
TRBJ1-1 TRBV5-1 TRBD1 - CASSSQGGLMNTEAFF TGCGCCAGCAGCTCACAGGGGGGCCTAATGAACACTGAAGCTTTCTTT
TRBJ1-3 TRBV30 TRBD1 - CAWRHWTGENTIYF TGTGCCTGGAGGCATTGGACAGGGGAAAACACCATATATTTT
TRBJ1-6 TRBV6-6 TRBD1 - CASRSRQGDNSPLHF TGTGCCAGCAGAAGCCGACAGGGCGATAATTCACCCCTCCACTTT
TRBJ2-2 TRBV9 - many CASSAGLENTGELFF TGTGCCAGCAGCGCGGGACTCGAAAACACCGGGGAGCTGTTTTTT
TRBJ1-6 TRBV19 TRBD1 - CASSINRGNSPLHF TGTGCCAGTAGTATTAACAGGGGAAATTCACCCCTCCACTTT
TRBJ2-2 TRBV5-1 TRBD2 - CASSLGSGGAAGELFF TGCGCCAGCAGCTTGGGGAGCGGGGGGGCCGCCGGGGAGCTGTTTTTT
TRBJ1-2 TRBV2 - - CASSYSYGYTF TGTGCCAGCAGCTACAGCTATGGCTACACCTTC
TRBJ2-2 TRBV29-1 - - CSDLGRAGDTGELFF TGCAGCGACCTAGGTCGGGCAGGGGACACCGGGGAGCTGTTTTTT
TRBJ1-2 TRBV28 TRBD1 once CASGDRIYGYTF TGTGCCAGTGGGGACAGAATCTATGGCTACACCTTC
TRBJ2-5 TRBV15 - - CATSRKSRTYLQETQYF TGTGCCACCAGCAGGAAATCCCGGACTTATTTACAAGAGACCCAGTACTTC
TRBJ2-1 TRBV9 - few CASSEKGVNYNEQFF TGTGCCAGCAGCGAAAAGGGGGTCAACTACAATGAGCAGTTCTTC